This section outlines one TCR beta chain sequence together with its context. The V segment lost 0 bases and the J segment 4 bases; nucleotides outside the gene matches: 15. The CDR3 loop spans 18 amino acids. Germline assignment: CDR1 SGHRS and CDR2 YFSETQ. Sequenced by immunoSEQ multiplex PCR; TCRdb stores in-frame clones only, minus some. The table includes 35,000 to 50,000 clones, 70% to 85% detected once. This record belongs to a study of OX40 agonist ivuxolimab in advanced cancers. This clonotype was obtained from an adult with an advanced solid tumor such as melanoma, head and neck, liver or kidney cancer. The sequences come from CD4+ or CD8+ T cells sorted from blood, collected in a trial of the OX40 agonist ivuxolimab. The rearrangement uses TRBV5-1 and TRBJ1-2; 7 nucleotides agree with TRBD1. The CDR3 here is CASSLAGTAPPASYGYTF. The CDR3 DNA reads TGCGCCAGCAGCTTGGCCGGGACAGCCCCACCCGCCTCCTATGGCTACACCTTC.